One and the same sample provided the 21 T cell receptor beta chains below, sequenced in a study of beta chain features in type 1 diabetes. Expressed TCRB transcripts were sequenced, since all the RNA that had been isolated was reverse transcribed. This table comes from immunoSEQ multiplex PCR, and its TCRdb copy is limited to in-frame clones, with some not included. Of 250,000 to 350,000 clones listed, 14% are singletons. Sequencing was done on a sample of central memory CD4+ T cells from blood. The receptors were sampled from a man in his thirties or forties in good health.

The chain employs TRBV9 and TRBJ2-7; 11 bases fit TRBD1. The germline gives CDR1 SGDLS, CDR2 YYNGEE. The CDR3 sequence is 15 residues long. The V and J ends lost 4 bases and 2 bases, in that order; junction bases with no gene match: 5. CDR3 protein: CASSRGGQGAYEQYF. CDR3 sequence (DNA): TGTGCCAGCAGCCGAGGGGGACAGGGGGCCTACGAGCAGTACTTC.

V gene TRBV20-1 combines with J gene TRBJ2-1; D not resolved. The CDR3 contains 11 residues. With 1 base removed from V and 8 bases from J, the gap between germline ends came to 6 bases. Looked up from germline, CDR1 is DFQATT and CDR2 is SNEGSKA (reference sequence). In nucleotides, the CDR3 is TGCAGTGCTAGAGTTTTCGATGAGCAGTTCTTC. Encoded protein: CSARVFDEQFF.

This chain joins TRBV18 and TRBJ2-2; possible D gene TRBD2, 6 bases. This CDR3 contains 13 residues. Trimming took 2 bases from V and 8 from J, leaving 9 bases between them. Looked up from germline, CDR1 is KGHSH and CDR2 is LQKENI. Here the CDR3 reads CASSPGLSGELFF. The CDR3 DNA reads TGTGCCAGCTCACCAGGACTATCGGGGGAGCTGTTTTTT.

Only a few counts were recorded for this clone. This sequence joins TRBV29-1 and TRBJ2-3, with D possibly being TRBD1 (5 bases). Germline V gene sequence: CDR1 SQVTM, CDR2 ANQGSEA. The CDR3 contains 12 residues. The CDR3 DNA reads TGCAGAGGGGATTACGGCACAGATACGCAGTATTTT. Translation: CRGDYGTDTQYF.

This clone appeared a few times. This chain uses TRBV7-9 with TRBJ2-7, with D perhaps matching TRBD1 (5 bases). The CDR3 totals 15 residues. V was shortened by 5 bases and J by 2 bases, with 16 bases between the two germline ends. CDR1 is SEHNR, CDR2 FQNEAQ, per germline (reference sequence). In DNA form, the CDR3 reads TGTGCCAGCAGCCGTGGGGCAGCGTCCCCCTACGAGCAGTACTTC. Its translation is CASSRGAASPYEQYF. Together with reference TRBV7-9 and TRBJ2-7, the CDR3 gives the full variable domain: DTGVSQNPRHKITKRGQNVTFRCDPISEHNRLYWYRQTLGQGPEFLTYFQNEAQLEKSRLLSDRFSAERPKGSFSTLEIQRTEQGDSAMYLCASSRGAASPYEQYFGPGTRLTVT.

The chain joins TRBV9 to TRBJ2-2; 9 nucleotides line up with TRBD2. V gave up 0 bases and J gave up 4 bases; unmatched junction bases: 1. Germline assignment: CDR1 SGDLS and CDR2 YYNGEE. The CDR3 has 15 residues. CDR3 protein: CASSVGGRGTGELFF. The CDR3, as DNA: TGTGCCAGCAGCGTAGGCGGGAGGGGCACCGGGGAGCTGTTTTTT.

This clone was counted a few times. The chain is built from TRBV5-1 and TRBJ2-5; D call uncertain. The CDR3 contains 16 residues. V was pared by 4 bases and J by 4 bases, with 20 bases between. Germline V gene data show CDR1 as SGHRS and CDR2 as YFSETQ. The CDR3 DNA reads as TGCGCCAGCAGCAAACAGTCAGCAGCAAGTTTAGAGACCCAGTACTTC. This translates into CASSKQSAASLETQYF.

This clone was observed a few times. The rearrangement uses TRBV6-5 and TRBJ2-2; D possibly corresponds to TRBD1 (5 bases). This CDR3 spans 15 amino acids. CDR1 is MNHEY and CDR2 is SVGAGI in the germline V gene. V lost 5 bases, J lost 0 bases, and 10 bases lay in between. CDR3 in DNA: TGTGCCAGCAGTCAAGACAGTTCGAACACCGGGGAGCTGTTTTTT. It yields the protein CASSQDSSNTGELFF.

This clone was detected only a few times. The rearrangement uses TRBV7-2 and TRBJ2-1; 7 bases match TRBD1. CDR1 and CDR2 from the germline V gene are SGHTA and FQGNSA. Trimming removed 1 base from V and 4 bases from J; junction bases left unmatched: 7. CDR3 size: 16 residues. The CDR3 sequence is CASSLVVTGLYNEQFF. CDR3 DNA sequence: TGTGCCAGCAGCTTAGTAGTGACAGGGCTGTACAATGAGCAGTTCTTC.

This clone occurred a few times. V and J are TRBV5-5 and TRBJ2-5; 11 bases map to TRBD2. The CDR3 is made up of 16 amino acids. The J segment lost 4 bases and the V segment lost 3 bases, leaving 8 bases of the junction unmatched. Germline V gives CDR1 SGHKS, CDR2 YYEKEE (reference sequence). CDR3: CASSSRLAGLTETQYF. The CDR3, as DNA: TGTGCCAGCAGCTCCAGACTAGCGGGGTTGACAGAGACCCAGTACTTC.

Ten or more counts support this clone. This chain connects TRBV5-6 to TRBJ2-7, with D hard to call. V dropped 4 bases and J dropped 4 bases, with 6 bases sitting between them. CDR3 size: 11 residues. Germline CDR1 SGHDT, CDR2 YYEEEE. The CDR3, as DNA: TGTGCCAGCAGCACCGTTTACGAGCAGTACGTC. Encoded protein: CASSTVYEQYV.

This chain joins TRBV21-1 and TRBJ2-5; the table assigns TRBD1, which was not confirmed against the DNA. TRBV21-1 is reported as a pseudogene. The CDR3 has 15 residues. This CDR3 is CASSKRAGAQETQYF. The CDR3 DNA sequence: TGTGCCAGCAGCAAAAGGGCAGGGGCGCAAGAGACCCAGTACTTC.

This clone was seen a handful of times. The genes are TRBV5-5 and TRBJ2-1; TRBD1 agrees at 7 bases. The CDR3 spans 15 residues. V gave up 3 bases and J gave up 7 bases; unmatched junction bases: 10. The germline V gene encodes CDR1 SGHKS and CDR2 YYEKEE (reference sequence). This CDR3 is CASSSTTDRVNEQFF. For the CDR3, the DNA is TGTGCCAGCAGCTCCACTACCGACAGGGTTAATGAGCAGTTCTTC.

The gene calls are TRBV4-3 and TRBJ1-2, with D possibly matching TRBD1 (5 bases). Germline values: CDR1 LGHNA, CDR2 YSLEER. This CDR3 spans 14 amino acids. V lost 1 base and J lost 4, with 10 bases in between. The CDR3 nucleotides are TGCGCCAGCAGCCAAGCCCAGGGCGGCTATGGCTACACCTTC. Amino acids: CASSQAQGGYGYTF.

J is TRBJ1-4 and V is TRBV10-3; TRBD1 is a possible D gene (5 bases). V was trimmed by 3 bases and J by 8 bases, leaving 13 bases between them. This CDR3 has 14 amino acids. CDR1 and CDR2 from the germline V gene are ENHRY and SYGVKD. Written as DNA, the CDR3 is TGTGCCATCAGTGACCTCGGGGGTGGCGAAAAACTGTTTTTT. It codes for CAISDLGGGEKLFF.

This chain links TRBV4-2 with TRBJ2-1; the D is unclear. The germline gives CDR1 LGHNA, CDR2 YNFKEQ. The germline V and J ends were trimmed by 1 base and 3 bases, with 7 bases remaining between them. This CDR3 is built from 14 residues. CDR3 sequence reads: CASSQAASYNEQFF. The CDR3 DNA reads TGTGCCAGCAGCCAAGCTGCAAGCTACAATGAGCAGTTCTTC.

This CDR3 is CASSPLRSGTGRDTQYF. The CDR3 region has the DNA TGTGCCAGCAGCCCACTTCGGAGCGGGACCGGAAGAGATACGCAGTATTTT. V gene TRBV27 combines with J gene TRBJ2-3; TRBD2 agrees at 7 bases. The CDR3 spans 17 residues. The junction had 17 bases not matched to a gene; V was cut back by 6 bases and J by 5 bases. The germline V gene encodes CDR1 MNHEY and CDR2 SMNVEV (reference sequence).

This clone was seen a handful of times. The genes are TRBV2 and TRBJ2-7; 11 bases are a match to TRBD2. Trimming took 0 bases from V and 11 from J; bases not matched to a gene: 6. The CDR3 sequence is 14 residues long. Germline values: CDR1 SNHLY, CDR2 FYNNEI. The CDR3 DNA is TGTGCCAGCAGTGAAGCGCTAGCGGGGGGTCCCGAGTACTTC. Its translation: CASSEALAGGPEYF.

The V and J genes are TRBV7-2 and TRBJ2-3, with D tentatively TRBD2 (5 bases). There are 13 residues in the CDR3. The germline CDR1 and CDR2 sequences are SGHTA and FQGNSA. V was clipped by 3 bases and J by 4 bases, with 8 bases between them. The CDR3, as DNA: TGTGCCAGCAGCTTTACCGGGGCAGATACGCAGTATTTT. Its translation: CASSFTGADTQYF.

This clone showed up just a few times. In DNA, the CDR3 is TGTGCCATCAGTGAGTCGCGCAGGGATTACGGCTACACCTTC. This sequence encodes CAISESRRDYGYTF. V usage is TRBV10-3 and J usage is TRBJ1-2; maybe TRBD1 (5 bases). The length of the CDR3 is 14 residues. Germline assignment: CDR1 ENHRY and CDR2 SYGVKD. V was pared by 0 bases and J by 8 bases, with 13 bases between.

A few counts support this clone. The rearrangement joins TRBV12-5 to TRBJ2-1; 8 bases are a match to TRBD2. The CDR3 is made up of 17 amino acids. Unmatched junction bases numbered 13, after V lost 5 bases and J lost 4 bases. Germline-derived CDR1 and CDR2 are LGHNT and FRNRAP. The CDR3, as DNA: TGTGCTAGTGGTCCTCGGGGGCTAGCGGGTTCTTACAATGAGCAGTTCTTC. This encodes CASGPRGLAGSYNEQFF.